The 6 T cell receptor beta chains given below trace back to one sample, sequenced in a study of T cell repertoires in cytomegalovirus infection. TCRdb independently ran MiXCR on the reads; one entry per CDR3 protein. Altogether about 150,000 distinct CDR3 sequences are present, more than 15% being singletons, with the ten largest covering about 17%. The sample was CD8+ T cells from PBMCs. These receptors all come from a human donor in good health (CMV status not recorded). Some clones in this sample may be carry-over from other donors' samples.

Ten or more counts support this clonotype. The chain joins TRBV7-2 to TRBJ1-4; TRBD1 agrees at 7 bases. The V gene's germline CDR1 is SGHTA and CDR2 FQGNSA. The V segment lost 3 bases and the J segment 0 bases; nucleotides outside the gene matches: 1. The CDR3 has 15 residues. The CDR3 nucleotides are TGTGCCAGCAGCTTCACAGGGGCAACTAATGAAAAACTGTTTTTT. This codes for CASSFTGATNEKLFF.

This clonotype was seen a few times. The V gene is TRBV7-2, the J gene TRBJ2-1; 13 bases fit TRBD2. The germline gives CDR1 SGHTA, CDR2 FQGNSA. The CDR3 contains 16 residues. V lost 6 bases, J lost 0 bases, and 2 bases stayed unmatched. The CDR3 DNA reads as TGTGCCAGCAGACGGACTAGCGGGAGCTCCTACAATGAGCAGTTCTTC. It translates to CASRRTSGSSYNEQFF.

This clonotype was seen only a few times. V usage is TRBV7-2 and J usage is TRBJ2-1, with D possibly TRBD2 on 5 matching bases. V was pared by 5 bases and J by 0 bases, with 11 bases between. The CDR3 is made up of 15 amino acids. Germline values: CDR1 SGHTA, CDR2 FQGNSA. CDR3 nucleotides: TGTGCCAGCAGCATCCCGGGGAGCTCCTACAATGAGCAGTTCTTC. Protein product: CASSIPGSSYNEQFF.

A few counts support this clonotype. This rearrangement joins TRBV4-3 to TRBJ1-5; no firm D call. V dropped 0 bases and J dropped 4 bases, with 4 bases sitting between them. There are 13 residues in the CDR3. The germline V gene has CDR1 LGHNA and CDR2 YSLEER. CDR3 residues: CASSQDWNQPQHF. The CDR3 DNA reads as TGCGCCAGCAGCCAAGACTGGAATCAGCCCCAGCATTTT.

The CDR3 sequence: CASSNRQSTDTQYF. CDR3 sequence (DNA): TGTGCCAGCAGCAATCGACAGAGCACAGATACGCAGTATTTT. J is TRBJ2-3 and V is TRBV7-8, with D possibly TRBD1 on 5 matching bases. The CDR3 loop spans 14 amino acids. The V and J ends lost 5 bases and 0 bases respectively, with 9 bases between them. Germline assignment: CDR1 SGHVS and CDR2 FQNEAQ.

This clonotype was detected a few times. The rearrangement uses TRBV7-6 and TRBJ2-4; 9 positions agree with TRBD2. The germline V gene has CDR1 SGHVS and CDR2 FNYEAQ. The J segment lost 9 bases and the V segment lost 2 bases, leaving 11 bases of the junction unmatched. This CDR3 comprises 16 residues. The CDR3 region has the DNA TGTGCCAGCAGCTTACTTGGCGGGGGGGCCTCGGGCATTCAGTACTTC. Amino acids: CASSLLGGGASGIQYF. Full variable domain (remainder filled in from reference TRBV7-6 and TRBJ2-4): GAGVSQSPRYKVTKRGQDVALRCDPISGHVSLYWYRQALGQGPEFLTYFNYEAQQDKSGLPNDRFSAERPEGSISTLTIQRTEQRDSAMYRCASSLLGGGASGIQYFGAGTRLSVL.